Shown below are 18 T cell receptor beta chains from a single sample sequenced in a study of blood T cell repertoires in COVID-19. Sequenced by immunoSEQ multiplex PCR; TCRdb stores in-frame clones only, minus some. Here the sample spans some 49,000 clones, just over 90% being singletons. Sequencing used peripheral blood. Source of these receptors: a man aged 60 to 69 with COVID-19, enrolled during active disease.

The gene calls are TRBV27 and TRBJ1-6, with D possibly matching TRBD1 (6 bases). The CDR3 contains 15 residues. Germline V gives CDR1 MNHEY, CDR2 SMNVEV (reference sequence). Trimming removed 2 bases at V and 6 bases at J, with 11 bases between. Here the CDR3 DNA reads TGTGCCAGCAGTTTACGAAGACAGGTTAATTCACCCCTCCACTTT. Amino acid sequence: CASSLRRQVNSPLHF.

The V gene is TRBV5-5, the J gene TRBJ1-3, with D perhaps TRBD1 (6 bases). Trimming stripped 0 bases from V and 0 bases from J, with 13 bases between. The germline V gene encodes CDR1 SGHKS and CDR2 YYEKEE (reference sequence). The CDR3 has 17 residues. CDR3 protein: CASSLGQGLASGNTIYF. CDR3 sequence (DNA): TGTGCCAGCAGCTTGGGGCAGGGGCTCGCCTCTGGAAACACCATATATTTT.

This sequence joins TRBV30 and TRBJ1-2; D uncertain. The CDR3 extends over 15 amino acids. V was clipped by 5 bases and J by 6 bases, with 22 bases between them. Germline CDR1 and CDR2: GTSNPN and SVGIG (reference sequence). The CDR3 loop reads CAWGKRAPTSHGYTF. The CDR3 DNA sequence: TGTGCCTGGGGAAAGAGGGCGCCCACCTCCCATGGCTACACCTTC.

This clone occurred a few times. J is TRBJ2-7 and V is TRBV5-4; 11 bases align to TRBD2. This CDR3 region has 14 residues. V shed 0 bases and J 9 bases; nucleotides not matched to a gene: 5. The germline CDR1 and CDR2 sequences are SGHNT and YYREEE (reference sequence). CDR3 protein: CASSLALAGGGQYF. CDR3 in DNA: TGTGCCAGCAGCTTGGCCCTAGCGGGGGGCGGGCAGTACTTC.

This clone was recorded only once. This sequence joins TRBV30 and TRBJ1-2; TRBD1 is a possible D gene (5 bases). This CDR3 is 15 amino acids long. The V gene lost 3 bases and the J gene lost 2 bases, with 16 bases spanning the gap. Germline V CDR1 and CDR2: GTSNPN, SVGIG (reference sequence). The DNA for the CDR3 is TGTGCCTGGAGGGGGCGTGGGGCGCGGAACTATGGCTACACCTTC. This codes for CAWRGRGARNYGYTF.

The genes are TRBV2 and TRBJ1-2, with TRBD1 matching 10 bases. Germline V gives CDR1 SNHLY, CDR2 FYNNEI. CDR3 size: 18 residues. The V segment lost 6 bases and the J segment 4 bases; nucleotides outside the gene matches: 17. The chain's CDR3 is CASSSRGRQGAKSYGYTF. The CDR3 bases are TGTGCCAGCAGCAGCAGGGGCCGACAGGGGGCGAAATCCTATGGCTACACCTTC.

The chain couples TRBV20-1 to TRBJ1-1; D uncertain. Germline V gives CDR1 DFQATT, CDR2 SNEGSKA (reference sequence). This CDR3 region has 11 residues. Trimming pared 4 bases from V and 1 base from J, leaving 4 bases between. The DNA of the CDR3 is TGCAGTGCTACCAAGAACACTGAAGCTTTCTTT. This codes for CSATKNTEAFF.

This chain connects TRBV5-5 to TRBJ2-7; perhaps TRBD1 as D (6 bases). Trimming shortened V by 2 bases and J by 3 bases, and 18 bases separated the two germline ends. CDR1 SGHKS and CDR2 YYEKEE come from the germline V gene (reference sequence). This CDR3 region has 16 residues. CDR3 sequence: CASSFMGAASYYEQYF. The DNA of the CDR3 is TGTGCCAGCAGCTTTATGGGGGCCGCCTCATACTACGAGCAGTACTTC.

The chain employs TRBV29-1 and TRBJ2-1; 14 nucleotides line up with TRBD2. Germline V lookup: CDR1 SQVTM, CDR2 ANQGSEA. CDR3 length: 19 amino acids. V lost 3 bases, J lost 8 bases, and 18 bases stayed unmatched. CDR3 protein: CSVDAPKLTSGRAMDEQFF. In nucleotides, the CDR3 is TGCAGCGTTGATGCCCCCAAACTGACTAGCGGGAGGGCCATGGATGAGCAGTTCTTC.

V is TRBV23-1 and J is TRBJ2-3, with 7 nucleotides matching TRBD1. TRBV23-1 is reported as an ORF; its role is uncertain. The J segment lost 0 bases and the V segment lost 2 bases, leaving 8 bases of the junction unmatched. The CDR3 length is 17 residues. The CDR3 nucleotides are TGCGCCAGCAGTCAAGAGGGGGCAGCTGCTAGCACAGATACGCAGTATTTT. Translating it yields CASSQEGAAASTDTQYF.

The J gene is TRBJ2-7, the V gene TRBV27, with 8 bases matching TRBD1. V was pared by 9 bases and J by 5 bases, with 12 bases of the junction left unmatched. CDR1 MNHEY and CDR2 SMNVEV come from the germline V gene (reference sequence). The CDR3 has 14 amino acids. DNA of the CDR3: TGTGCCAGTACAGCCGTAGACAGGGGACACGAGCAGTACTTC. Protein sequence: CASTAVDRGHEQYF.

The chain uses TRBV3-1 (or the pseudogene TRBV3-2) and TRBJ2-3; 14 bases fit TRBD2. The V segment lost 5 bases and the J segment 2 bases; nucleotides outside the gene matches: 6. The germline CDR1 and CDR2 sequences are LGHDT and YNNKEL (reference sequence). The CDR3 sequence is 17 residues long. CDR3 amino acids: CASSSRLAGGATDTQYF. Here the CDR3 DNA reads TGTGCCAGCAGCTCCAGACTAGCGGGGGGGGCCACAGATACGCAGTATTTT.

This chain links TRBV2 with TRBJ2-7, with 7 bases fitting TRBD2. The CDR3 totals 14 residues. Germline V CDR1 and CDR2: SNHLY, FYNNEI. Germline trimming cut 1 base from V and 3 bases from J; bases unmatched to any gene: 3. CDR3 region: CASSEGGGFYEQYF. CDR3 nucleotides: TGTGCCAGCAGTGAAGGGGGGGGTTTCTACGAGCAGTACTTC.

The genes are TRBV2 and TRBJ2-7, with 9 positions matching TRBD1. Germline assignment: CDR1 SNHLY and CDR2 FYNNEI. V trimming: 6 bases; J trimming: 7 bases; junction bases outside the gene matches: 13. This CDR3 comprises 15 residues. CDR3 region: CASSPPGTGSREQYF. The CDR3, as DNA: TGTGCCAGCAGCCCCCCCGGGACAGGGTCCAGGGAGCAGTACTTC.

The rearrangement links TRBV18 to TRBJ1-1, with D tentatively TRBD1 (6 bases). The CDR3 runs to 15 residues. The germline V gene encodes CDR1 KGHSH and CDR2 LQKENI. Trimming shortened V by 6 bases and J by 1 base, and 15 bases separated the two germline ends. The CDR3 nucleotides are TGTGCCAGCTCGCATAAGCAGGGGTCGAACACTGAAGCTTTCTTT. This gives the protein CASSHKQGSNTEAFF.

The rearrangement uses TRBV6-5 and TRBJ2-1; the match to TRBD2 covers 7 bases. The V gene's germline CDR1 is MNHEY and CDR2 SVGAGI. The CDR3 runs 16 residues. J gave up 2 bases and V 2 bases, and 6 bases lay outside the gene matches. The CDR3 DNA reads TGTGCCAGCAGTTACGCCAGCGGGGCCGCCTACAATGAGCAGTTCTTC. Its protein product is CASSYASGAAYNEQFF.

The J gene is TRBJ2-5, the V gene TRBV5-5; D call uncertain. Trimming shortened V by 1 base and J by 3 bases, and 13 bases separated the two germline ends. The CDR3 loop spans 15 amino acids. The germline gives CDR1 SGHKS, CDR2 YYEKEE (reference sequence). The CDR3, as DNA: TGTGCCAGCAGCTTGCCACCCACTACTAAAGAGACCCAGTACTTC. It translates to CASSLPPTTKETQYF.

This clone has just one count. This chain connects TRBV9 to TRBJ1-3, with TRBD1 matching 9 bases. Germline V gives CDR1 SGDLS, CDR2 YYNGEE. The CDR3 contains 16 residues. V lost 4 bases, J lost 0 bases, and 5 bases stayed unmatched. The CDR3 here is CASSFGTGSSGNTIYF. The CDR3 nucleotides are TGTGCCAGCAGCTTCGGGACAGGGAGCTCTGGAAACACCATATATTTT.